This T cell receptor beta chain stems from a study of cytomegalovirus exposure and HLA in healthy donors. Study observations and caveats: Under in vitro conditions, a few CMV-associated chains were confirmed as specific for CMV antigens. A later analysis found most CMV-associated TCR beta chains apparently HLA-restricted. Prior analysis indicated that the majority of TCR beta V segments exhibited productivity approximately 90% or approximately 30% of the time. HLA allele associations emerged for some 16,000 TCR beta sequences in a later analysis, at 0.05 false discovery rate.

Note on this clone: Its antigen is unidentified.

The PCR made use of 60 Vbeta and 13 Jbeta primers. Only in-frame clones appear in the TCRdb table, and some are missing; sequencing was by immunoSEQ multiplex PCR. The table includes about 180,000 clones, about 81% detected once. After removal of 10 bases from V and 2 bases from J, the junction contained 8 bases not matched to a gene. The CDR3 runs 14 residues. Germline CDR1 SNHLY, CDR2 FYNNEI. Sequenced material: PBMCs. This chain links TRBV2 with TRBJ2-7; 10 bases are shared with TRBD1. The clonotype comes from a middle-aged man in good health and CMV-seronegative. CDR3 DNA sequence: TGTGCCACCCAACGGGACAGGGGTGCCTACGAGCAGTACTTC. Translating gives CATQRDRGAYEQYF.